Included here is one TCR beta chain sequence, with context. The antigen is undetermined. The data are from a study of vaccination effects on CD4 cells after COVID-19. General observations from the study: Both infection-induced and vaccine-induced clones contracted markedly at late post-vaccination timepoints.

The CDR3 runs 14 residues. Trimming left V 5 bases short and J 2 bases short, with 12 bases between. Per the germline V gene, CDR1 is SEHNR and CDR2 is FQNEAQ (reference sequence). Subsequent to a culture period of around eleven days, CD4+ T cells were isolated. Of the BNT162b2 and mRNA-1273 vaccines, participants received two doses of one or the other. Negative nucleocapsid antibody tests before and after vaccination confirmed no previous SARS-CoV-2 infection. Researchers swapped half the medium for IL-2 medium on both days 3 and 7. Data came from immunoSEQ multiplex PCR; TCRdb stores just in-frame clones and leaves some out. The sample consists of roughly 40,000 clones, about two thirds of them appearing once.

This TCR was sampled from a human donor who received a COVID-19 vaccine. Sequenced material: CD4+ T cells from PBMCs cultured without peptide, taken after COVID-19 vaccination. The V and J genes are TRBV7-9 and TRBJ1-2; no clear D. CDR3 residues: CASSPALLNYGYTF. Written as DNA, the CDR3 is TGTGCCAGCAGCCCCGCTCTCCTCAACTATGGCTACACCTTC.